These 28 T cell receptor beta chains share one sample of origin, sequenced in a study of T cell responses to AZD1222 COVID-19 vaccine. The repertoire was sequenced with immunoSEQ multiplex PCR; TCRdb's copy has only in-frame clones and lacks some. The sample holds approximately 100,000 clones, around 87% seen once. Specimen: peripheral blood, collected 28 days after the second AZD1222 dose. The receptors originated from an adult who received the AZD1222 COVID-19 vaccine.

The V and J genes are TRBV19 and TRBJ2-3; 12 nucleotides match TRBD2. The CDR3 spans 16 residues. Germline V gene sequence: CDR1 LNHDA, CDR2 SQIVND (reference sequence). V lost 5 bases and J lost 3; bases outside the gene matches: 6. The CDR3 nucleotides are TGTGCCAGTAGTCTTCTAGCGGGGGGGCCGACAGATACGCAGTATTTT. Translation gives CASSLLAGGPTDTQYF.

The CDR3 spells CASSRWSYEQYF. The CDR3 nucleotides are TGTGCCAGCAGCCGATGGTCCTACGAGCAGTACTTC. The J gene is TRBJ2-7, the V gene TRBV28; no reliable D call. Looked up from germline, CDR1 is MDHEN and CDR2 is SYDVKM. V shed 6 bases and J shed 1 base, with 7 bases lying between them. This CDR3 has 12 amino acids.

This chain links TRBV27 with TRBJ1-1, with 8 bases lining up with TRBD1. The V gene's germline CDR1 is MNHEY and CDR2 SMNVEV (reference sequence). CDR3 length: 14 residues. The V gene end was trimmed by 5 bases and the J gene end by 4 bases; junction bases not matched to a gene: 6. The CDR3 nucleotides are TGTGCCAGCAGTGACAACAGGGGGGGCACTGAAGCTTTCTTT. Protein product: CASSDNRGGTEAFF.

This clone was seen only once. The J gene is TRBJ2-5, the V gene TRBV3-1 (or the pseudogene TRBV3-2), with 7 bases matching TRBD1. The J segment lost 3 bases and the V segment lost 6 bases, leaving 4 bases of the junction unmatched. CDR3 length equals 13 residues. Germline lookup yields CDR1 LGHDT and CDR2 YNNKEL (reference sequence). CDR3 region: CASRIGGEETQYF. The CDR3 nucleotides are TGTGCCAGCAGGATAGGGGGCGAAGAGACCCAGTACTTC.

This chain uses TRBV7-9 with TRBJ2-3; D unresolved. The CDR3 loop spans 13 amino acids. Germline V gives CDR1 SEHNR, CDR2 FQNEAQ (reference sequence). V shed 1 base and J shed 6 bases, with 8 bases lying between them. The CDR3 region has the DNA TGTGCCAGCAGCTTAGGCCAAATTGATACGCAGTATTTT. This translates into CASSLGQIDTQYF.

Written as DNA, the CDR3 is TGTGCCAGCAGCTTAGCTAGCTCTGGGGCCAACGTCCTGACTTTC. Residues: CASSLASSGANVLTF. This chain uses TRBV7-6 with TRBJ2-6; D ambiguous. Germline CDR1 is SGHVS and CDR2 is FNYEAQ. The length of the CDR3 is 15 residues. Trimming removed 0 bases from V and 0 bases from J, with 3 bases in between.

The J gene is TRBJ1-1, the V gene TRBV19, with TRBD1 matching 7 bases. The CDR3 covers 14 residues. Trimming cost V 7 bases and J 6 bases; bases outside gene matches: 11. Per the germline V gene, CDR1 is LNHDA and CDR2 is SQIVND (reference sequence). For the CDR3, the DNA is TGTGCCAGTACCCAGACAGGGAAGGGGCCTGAAGCTTTCTTT. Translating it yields CASTQTGKGPEAFF.

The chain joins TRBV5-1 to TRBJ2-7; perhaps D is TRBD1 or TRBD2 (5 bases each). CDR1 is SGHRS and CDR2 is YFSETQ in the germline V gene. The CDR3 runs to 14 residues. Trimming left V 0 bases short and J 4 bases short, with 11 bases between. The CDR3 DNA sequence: TGCGCCAGCAGCTTGGGGGACGGAGAATACGAGCAGTACTTC. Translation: CASSLGDGEYEQYF. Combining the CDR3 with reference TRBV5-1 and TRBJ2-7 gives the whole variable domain KAGVTQTPRYLIKTRGQQVTLSCSPISGHRSVSWYQQTPGQGLQFLFEYFSETQRNKGNFPGRFSGRQFSNSRSEMNVSTLELGDSALYLCASSLGDGEYEQYFGPGTRLTVT.

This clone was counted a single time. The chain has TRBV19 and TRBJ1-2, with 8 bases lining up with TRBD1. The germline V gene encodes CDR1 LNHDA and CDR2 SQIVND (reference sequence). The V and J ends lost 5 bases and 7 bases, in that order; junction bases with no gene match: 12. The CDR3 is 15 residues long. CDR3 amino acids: CASSHKPGQAGGYTF. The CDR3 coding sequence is TGTGCCAGTAGTCACAAGCCGGGACAGGCGGGTGGCTACACCTTC.

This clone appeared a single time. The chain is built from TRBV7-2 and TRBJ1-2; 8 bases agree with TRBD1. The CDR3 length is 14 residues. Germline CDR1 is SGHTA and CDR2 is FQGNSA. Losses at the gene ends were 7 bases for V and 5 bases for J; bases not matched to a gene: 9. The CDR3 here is CASNTGTGLYGYTF. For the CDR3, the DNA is TGTGCCAGCAACACCGGGACAGGACTTTATGGCTACACCTTC.

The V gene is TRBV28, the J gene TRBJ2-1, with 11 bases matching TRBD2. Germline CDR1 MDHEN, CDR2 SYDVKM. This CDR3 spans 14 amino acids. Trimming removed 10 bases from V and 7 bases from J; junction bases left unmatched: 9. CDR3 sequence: CATVRSGRGNEQFF. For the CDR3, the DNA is TGTGCCACCGTTCGTAGCGGGAGGGGAAATGAGCAGTTCTTC.

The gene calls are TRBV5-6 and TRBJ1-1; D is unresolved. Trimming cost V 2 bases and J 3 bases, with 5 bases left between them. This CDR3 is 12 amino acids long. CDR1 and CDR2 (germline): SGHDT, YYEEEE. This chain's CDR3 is CASSFSDTEAFF. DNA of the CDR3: TGTGCCAGCAGCTTTTCCGACACTGAAGCTTTCTTT. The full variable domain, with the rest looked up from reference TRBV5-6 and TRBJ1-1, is DAGVTQSPTHLIKTRGQQVTLRCSPKSGHDTVSWYQQALGQGPQFIFQYYEEEERQRGNFPDRFSGHQFPNYSSELNVNALLLGDSALYLCASSFSDTEAFFGQGTRLTVV.

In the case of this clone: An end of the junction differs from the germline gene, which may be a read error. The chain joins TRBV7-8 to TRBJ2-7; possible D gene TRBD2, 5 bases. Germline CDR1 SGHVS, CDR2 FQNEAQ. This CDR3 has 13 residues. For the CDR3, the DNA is TGTGCCAGCACCTTAGGGAGATACTACGAGCAGTACTTC. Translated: CASTLGRYYEQYF.

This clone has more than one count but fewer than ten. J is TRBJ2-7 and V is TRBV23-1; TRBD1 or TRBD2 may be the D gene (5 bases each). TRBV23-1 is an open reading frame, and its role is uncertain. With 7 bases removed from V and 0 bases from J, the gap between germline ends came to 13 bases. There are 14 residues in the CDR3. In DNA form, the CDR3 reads TGCGCCAGCACACCGGGGCCTCCCTCCTACGAGCAGTACTTC. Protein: CASTPGPPSYEQYF.

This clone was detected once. For the CDR3, the DNA is TGCGCCAGCAGCCTTGGACTAGCGGGGGGGAAAGAGACCCAGTACTTC. This gives the protein CASSLGLAGGKETQYF. This chain connects TRBV5-1 to TRBJ2-5, with 15 bases fitting TRBD2. The CDR3 length is 16 residues. Unmatched junction bases numbered 4, after V lost 4 bases and J lost 3 bases. Germline V gene data show CDR1 as SGHRS and CDR2 as YFSETQ.

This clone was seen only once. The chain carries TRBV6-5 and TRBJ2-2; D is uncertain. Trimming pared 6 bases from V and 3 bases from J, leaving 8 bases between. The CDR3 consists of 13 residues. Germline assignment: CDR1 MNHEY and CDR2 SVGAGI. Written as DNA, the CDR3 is TGTGCCAGCAGCTCGCGATACACCGGGGAGCTGTTTTTT. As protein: CASSSRYTGELFF.

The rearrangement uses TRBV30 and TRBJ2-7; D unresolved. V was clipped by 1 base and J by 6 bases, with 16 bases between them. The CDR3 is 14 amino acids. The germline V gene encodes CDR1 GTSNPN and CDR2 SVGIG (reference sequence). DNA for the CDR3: TGTGCCTGGAGTGGATGGCTCCCCGGTGGCGAGCAGTACTTC. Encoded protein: CAWSGWLPGGEQYF. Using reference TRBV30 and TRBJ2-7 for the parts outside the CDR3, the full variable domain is SQTIHQWPATLVQPVGSPLSLECTVEGTSNPNLYWYRQAAGRGLQLLFYSVGIGQISSEVPQNLSASRPQDRQFILSSKKLLLSDSGFYLCAWSGWLPGGEQYFGPGTRLTVT.

CDR3 coding DNA: TGTGCCAGCAGCTTAGAGGTCCAGGGAAATGAGCAGTTCTTC. This gives the protein CASSLEVQGNEQFF. The chain links TRBV7-8 to TRBJ2-1; weak D call: TRBD1 (5 bases). Germline V CDR1 and CDR2: SGHVS, FQNEAQ. This CDR3 has 14 residues. Trimming removed 1 base at V and 7 bases at J, with 11 bases between.

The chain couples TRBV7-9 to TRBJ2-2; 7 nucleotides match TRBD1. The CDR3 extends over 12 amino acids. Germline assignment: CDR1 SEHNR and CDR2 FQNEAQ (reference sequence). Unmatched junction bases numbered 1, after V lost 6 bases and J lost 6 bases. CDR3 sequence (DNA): TGTGCCAGCAGGAGGGGGCCCGGGGAGCTGTTTTTT. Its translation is CASRRGPGELFF.

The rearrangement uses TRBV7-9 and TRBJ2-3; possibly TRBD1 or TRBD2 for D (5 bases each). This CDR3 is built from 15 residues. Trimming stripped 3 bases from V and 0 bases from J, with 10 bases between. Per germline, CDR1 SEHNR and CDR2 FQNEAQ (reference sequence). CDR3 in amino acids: CASSFGASSTDTQYF. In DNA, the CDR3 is TGTGCCAGCAGCTTCGGGGCCTCTAGCACAGATACGCAGTATTTT.

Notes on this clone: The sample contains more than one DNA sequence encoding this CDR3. CDR3 DNA sequence: TGTGCCAGCAGGGGACATCTGAACACTGAAGCTTTCTTT. Translated, it gives CASRGHLNTEAFF. The chain uses TRBV6-5 and TRBJ1-1; weak D call: TRBD1 (6 bases). Trimming shortened V by 6 bases and J by 0 bases, and 8 bases separated the two germline ends. This CDR3 comprises 13 residues. The germline V gene encodes CDR1 MNHEY and CDR2 SVGAGI.

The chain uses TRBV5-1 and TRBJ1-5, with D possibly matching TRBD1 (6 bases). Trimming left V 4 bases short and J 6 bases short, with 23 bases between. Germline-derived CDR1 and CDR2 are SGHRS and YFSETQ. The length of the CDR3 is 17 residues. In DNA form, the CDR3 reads TGCGCCAGCAGCCCGGGACAAGGCGCCTACGGCGGTCAGCCCCAGCATTTT. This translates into CASSPGQGAYGGQPQHF.

CDR3 in amino acids: CASSLEGVGDTQYF. Here the CDR3 DNA reads TGCGCCAGCAGCTTGGAAGGGGTGGGAGATACGCAGTATTTT. The chain couples TRBV5-1 to TRBJ2-3, with D possibly TRBD1 on 5 matching bases. Deletions cut 0 bases from V and 5 bases from J, with 10 bases between. This CDR3 has 14 amino acids. Germline V lookup: CDR1 SGHRS, CDR2 YFSETQ.

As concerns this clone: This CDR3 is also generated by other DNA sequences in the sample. CDR3 in DNA: TGTGCCAGCAGCTTAGCCCAAGAGACCCAGTACTTC. Protein: CASSLAQETQYF. The chain uses TRBV7-2 and TRBJ2-5, with D uncertain. From germline, CDR1 is SGHTA and CDR2 FQGNSA. Trimming removed 0 bases at V and 1 base at J, with 0 bases between. The CDR3 contains 12 residues.

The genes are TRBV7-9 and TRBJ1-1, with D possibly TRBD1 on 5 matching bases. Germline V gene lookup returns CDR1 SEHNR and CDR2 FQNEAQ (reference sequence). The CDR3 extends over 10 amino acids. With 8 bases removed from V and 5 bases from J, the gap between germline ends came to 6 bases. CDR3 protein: CASGGTEAFF. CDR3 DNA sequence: TGTGCCAGCGGGGGAACTGAAGCTTTCTTT.

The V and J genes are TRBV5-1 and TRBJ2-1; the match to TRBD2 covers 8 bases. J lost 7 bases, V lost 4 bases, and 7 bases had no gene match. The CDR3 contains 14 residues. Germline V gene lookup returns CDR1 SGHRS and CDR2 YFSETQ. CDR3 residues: CASSPGGPGNEQFF. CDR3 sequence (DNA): TGCGCCAGCAGCCCGGGGGGGCCTGGTAATGAGCAGTTCTTC.

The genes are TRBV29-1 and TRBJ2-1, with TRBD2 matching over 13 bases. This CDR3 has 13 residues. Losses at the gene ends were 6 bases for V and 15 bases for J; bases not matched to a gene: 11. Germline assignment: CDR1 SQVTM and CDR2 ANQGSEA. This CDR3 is CSVFMGLAGSAFF. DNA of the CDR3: TGCAGCGTGTTCATGGGACTAGCGGGATCGGCGTTCTTC.

The CDR3 bases are TGTGCCAGCAGTTTATCATCTACTACAGATCATCAGCCCCAGCATTTT. Translated, it gives CASSLSSTTDHQPQHF. The chain links TRBV27 to TRBJ1-5; D unresolved. Germline V lookup: CDR1 MNHEY, CDR2 SMNVEV (reference sequence). This CDR3 is built from 16 residues. Trimming stripped 0 bases from V and 5 bases from J, with 14 bases between.